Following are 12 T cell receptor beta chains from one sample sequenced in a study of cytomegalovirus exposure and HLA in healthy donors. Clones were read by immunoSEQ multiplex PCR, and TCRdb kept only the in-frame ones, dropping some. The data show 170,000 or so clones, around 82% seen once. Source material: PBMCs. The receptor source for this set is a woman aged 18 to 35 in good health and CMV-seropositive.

The CDR3 reads CASSPGGGGKLFF. The DNA for the CDR3 is TGTGCCAGCAGCCCAGGGGGCGGAGGAAAACTGTTTTTT. V usage is TRBV25-1 and J usage is TRBJ1-4; TRBD1 matches 8 bases. V gave up 6 bases and J gave up 10 bases; unmatched junction bases: 7. The CDR3 totals 13 residues. Germline CDR1 MGHDK, CDR2 SYGVNS.

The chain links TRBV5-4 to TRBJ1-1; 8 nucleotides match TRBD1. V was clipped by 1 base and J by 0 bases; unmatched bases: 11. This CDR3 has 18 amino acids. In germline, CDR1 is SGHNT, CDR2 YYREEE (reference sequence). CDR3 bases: TGTGCCAGCAGCTTGAGACCAACAGGGGGGATCATGAACACTGAAGCTTTCTTT. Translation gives CASSLRPTGGIMNTEAFF.

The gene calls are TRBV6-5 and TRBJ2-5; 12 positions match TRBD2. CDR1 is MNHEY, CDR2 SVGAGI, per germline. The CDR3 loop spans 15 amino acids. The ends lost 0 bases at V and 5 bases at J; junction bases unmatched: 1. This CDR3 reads CASSYSGTSGETQYF. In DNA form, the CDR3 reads TGTGCCAGCAGTTACTCGGGGACTAGCGGGGAGACCCAGTACTTC.

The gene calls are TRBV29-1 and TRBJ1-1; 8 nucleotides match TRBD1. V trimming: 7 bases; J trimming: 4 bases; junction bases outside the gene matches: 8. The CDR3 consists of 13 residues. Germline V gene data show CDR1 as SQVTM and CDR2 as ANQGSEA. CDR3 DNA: TGCAGCGGACGGACAGGGAGTGTCACTGAAGCTTTCTTT. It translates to CSGRTGSVTEAFF.

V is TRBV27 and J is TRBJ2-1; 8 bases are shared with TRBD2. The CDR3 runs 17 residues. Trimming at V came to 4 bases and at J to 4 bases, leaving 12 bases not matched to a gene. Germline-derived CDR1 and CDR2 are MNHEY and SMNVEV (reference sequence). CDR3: CASSSRGAGGFYNEQFF. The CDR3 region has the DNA TGTGCCAGCAGTTCCCGGGGTGCGGGGGGATTTTACAATGAGCAGTTCTTC.

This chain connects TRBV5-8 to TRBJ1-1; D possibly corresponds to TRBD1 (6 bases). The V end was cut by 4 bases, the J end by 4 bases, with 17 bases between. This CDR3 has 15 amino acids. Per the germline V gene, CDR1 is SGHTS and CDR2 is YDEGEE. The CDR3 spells CASSRLQGRGTEAFF. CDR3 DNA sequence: TGTGCCAGCAGCCGCTTACAGGGAAGGGGCACTGAAGCTTTCTTT.

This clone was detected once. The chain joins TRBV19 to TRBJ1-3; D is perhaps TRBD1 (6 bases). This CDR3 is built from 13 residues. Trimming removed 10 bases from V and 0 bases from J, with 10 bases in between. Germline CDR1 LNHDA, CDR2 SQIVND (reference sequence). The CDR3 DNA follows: TGTGCCACCGCGGACAGCTCTGGAAACACCATATATTTT. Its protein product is CATADSSGNTIYF.

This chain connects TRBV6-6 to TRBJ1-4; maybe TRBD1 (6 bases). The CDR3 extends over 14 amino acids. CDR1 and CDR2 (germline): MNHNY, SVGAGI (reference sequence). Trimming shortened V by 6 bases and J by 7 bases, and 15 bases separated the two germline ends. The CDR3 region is CASSPTGLGEKLFF. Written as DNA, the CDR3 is TGTGCCAGCAGCCCTACAGGGTTGGGTGAAAAACTGTTTTTT.

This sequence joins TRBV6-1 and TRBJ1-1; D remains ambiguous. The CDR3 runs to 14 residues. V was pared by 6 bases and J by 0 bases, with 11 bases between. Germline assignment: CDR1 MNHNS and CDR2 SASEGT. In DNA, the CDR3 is TGTGCCAGCAGGGCGGGATTTTTGAACACTGAAGCTTTCTTT. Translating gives CASRAGFLNTEAFF.

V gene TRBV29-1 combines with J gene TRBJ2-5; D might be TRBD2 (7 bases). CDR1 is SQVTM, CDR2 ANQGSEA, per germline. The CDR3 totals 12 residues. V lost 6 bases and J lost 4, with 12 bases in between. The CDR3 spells CSVKRGGETQYF. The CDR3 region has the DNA TGCAGCGTCAAAAGGGGGGGAGAGACCCAGTACTTC.

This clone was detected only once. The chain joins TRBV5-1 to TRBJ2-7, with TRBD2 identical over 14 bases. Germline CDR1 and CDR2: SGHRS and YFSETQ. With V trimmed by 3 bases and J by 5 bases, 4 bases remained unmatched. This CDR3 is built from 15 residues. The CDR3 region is CASSWGTSGGDEQYF. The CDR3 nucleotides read TGCGCCAGCAGCTGGGGGACTAGCGGGGGAGACGAGCAGTACTTC.

As DNA, the CDR3 is TGTGCCAGCAGGGGGGGTCCTAGGATATACGAGCAGTACTTC. Amino acid sequence: CASRGGPRIYEQYF. The chain carries TRBV27 and TRBJ2-7, with D possibly being TRBD2 (6 bases). Per the germline V gene, CDR1 is MNHEY and CDR2 is SMNVEV (reference sequence). V dropped 6 bases and J dropped 4 bases, with 16 bases sitting between them. This CDR3 contains 14 residues.